Reported below is one T cell receptor beta chain. The data derive from a study of T cell changes during pregnancy in multiple sclerosis. The data were produced by immunoSEQ multiplex PCR, yet TCRdb's version contains in-frame clones alone and is incomplete. The table includes around 30,000 clones, roughly 90% detected once. This CDR3 region has 15 residues. The V gene end was trimmed by 5 bases and the J gene end by 0 bases; junction bases not matched to a gene: 6. Germline CDR1 is MGHRA and CDR2 is YSYEKL. The clonotype was recovered from a female donor with multiple sclerosis, enrolled in a pregnancy study. The source was CD8+ T cells from peripheral blood mononuclear cells, collected in the third trimester of pregnancy. The gene calls are TRBV4-1 and TRBJ2-7; 8 bases fit TRBD1. Here the CDR3 reads CASSSRDRSSYEQYF. The CDR3 nucleotides read TGCGCCAGCAGCAGCCGGGACAGGAGCTCCTACGAGCAGTACTTC.